The clone carrying this T cell receptor (beta chain) was found many times. What it recognizes is unknown. The CDR3 contains 14 residues. Trimming pared 4 bases from V and 4 bases from J, leaving 12 bases between. Looked up from germline, CDR1 is SGHRS and CDR2 is YFSETQ. The entry originates in a study of T cells in Graves' hyperthyroidism and ophthalmopathy. Amplified regions were TCR beta CDR3 sequences from RNA transcripts. The HTBI primer set was used in a first-round RT-PCR of the TCR CDR3. TCRdb itself ran the multiplex PCR reads through MiXCR, one entry per CDR3 protein. The profile shows around 690,000 distinct CDR3 sequences, 15% to 20% of them singletons. Graves' hyperthyroidism qualified as stable when ophthalmopathy did not progress within 18 months. Regarding the study as a whole: Stable hyperthyroidism was told apart from ophthalmopathy by a model built on 13 V-J features.

Sequencing was done on a sample of blood. This receptor was obtained from a man over 45 with Graves' hyperthyroidism. V is TRBV5-1 and J is TRBJ2-1; D is possibly TRBD1 (6 bases). The CDR3 coding sequence is TGCGCCAGCAGCCACGGGACACATTACAATGAGCAGTTCTTC. It encodes CASSHGTHYNEQFF. Based on the CDR3 plus reference TRBV5-1 and TRBJ2-1, the full variable domain is KAGVTQTPRYLIKTRGQQVTLSCSPISGHRSVSWYQQTPGQGLQFLFEYFSETQRNKGNFPGRFSGRQFSNSRSEMNVSTLELGDSALYLCASSHGTHYNEQFFGPGTRLTVL.